This T cell receptor beta chain is drawn from a study of blood T cell repertoires in COVID-19. CDR1 and CDR2 from the germline V gene are SEHNR and FQNEAQ (reference sequence). The CDR3 contains 16 residues. V shed 4 bases and J 4 bases; nucleotides not matched to a gene: 5. Repertoires were generated with immunoSEQ multiplex PCR, while TCRdb's copy carries only in-frame clones and drops some. In the table there are approximately 280,000 clones, about four fifths of which are singletons. Sequenced: PBMCs or T cells enriched from blood (not recorded which). The sequence was collected from a man aged 40-50 years who had been exposed to COVID-19. The chain uses TRBV7-9 and TRBJ2-5; 14 bases are a match to TRBD2. The CDR3 region is CASSSGLAGVRETQYF. The CDR3 DNA reads TGTGCCAGCAGCTCGGGACTAGCGGGAGTAAGAGAGACCCAGTACTTC. Looking up the rest from reference TRBV7-9 and TRBJ2-5 gives the full variable domain: DTGVSQNPRHKITKRGQNVTFRCDPISEHNRLYWYRQTLGQGPEFLTYFQNEAQLEKSRLLSDRFSAERPKGSFSTLEIQRTEQGDSAMYLCASSSGLAGVRETQYFGPGTRLLVL.